This TCR beta chain was obtained from a study of T-cell memory formation after mild COVID-19 (dated by TCRdb to about 2021). Turning to the overall study: TCR sequence clusters from the two donors were largely donor specific. In a couple of donors, T-cell clones that expanded and contracted after mild COVID-19 were followed by sequencing TCRalpha and TCRbeta repertoires longitudinally. Two young, previously healthy adult volunteers made up the cohort, one male and one female. Overall results and qualifications from the work: Contracting CD4+ clones were located mainly in the CM and EM memory subsets, whereas CD8+ clones were found to be enriched in EMRA. Clones that contracted from day 15 to 85 showed balanced CD4/CD8 phenotypes, whereas a second wave of clones that expanded from day 15 to 37 leaned towards CD4+. The study covered only a couple of mild cases, and larger cohorts including severe cases with pre-infection samples were considered necessary. The detection of some responding clones in pre-infection memory suggests that pre-existing cross-reactive memory T cells joined the SARS-CoV-2 response. SARS-CoV-2 specificity was not confirmed for the second-wave clones peaking on day 37.

For sequencing, an Illumina NovaSeq 6000 was employed. TCRalpha and TCRbeta cDNA libraries were built by 5'RACE with constant-segment primers, adding sample barcodes and unique molecular identifiers. Trizol reagent was used to extract RNA from every sample. The libraries were amplified in two PCR steps, and the second step added a second sample barcode and Illumina TruSeq adapters. Libraries were sequenced on an Illumina NovaSeq with 2 x 150 bp paired-end reads. The authors' analysis ran thus. The reads were demultiplexed and collapsed into UMI-guided consensus sequences using migec v1.2.7. With mixcr v2.1.11, UMI consensuses were aligned to TRA and TRB V and J templates and assembled into clonotypes. A clonotype was counted as expanded or contracted only if both edgeR and NoisET called the change significant, with noise models trained on biological replicates. For edgeR calls, a false discovery rate-adjusted p below 0.01 and a log2 fold-change threshold of 1 were applied. PCA with hierarchical clustering of max-normalized trajectories of the 1000 most abundant clonotypes was used as exploratory dynamics analysis. Separately sequenced CD4+ and CD8+ repertoires were used to assign the CD4 or CD8 phenotype of responding clones. Through fastp at Q25 and MiXCR, TCRdb rebuilt clones from the public reads, retaining in-frame beta chains. Under each unique CDR3 protein, matching rows form one entry showing the most common genes and DNA. In this record, the V and J calls reflect TCRdb's handling and not the investigators' own analysis. Here the sample has roughly 410,000 distinct CDR3 sequences; roughly 24% occur a single time. Around 8.7% of the sample is taken by the ten largest.

With respect to this clonotype: This receptor's antigen is unknown. No per-base quality is available; no much larger clone lies one base away.

From the germline V gene, CDR1 is SGHTA and CDR2 is FQGTGA. The CDR3 goes from the cysteine to the phenylalanine over 14 residues. CDR3 DNA is the only sequence kept; it has 42 bases, read in frame from the first base. V is cut back by 2 bases and J by 7 bases, with 5 bases in the junction unmatched. Ficoll-Paque density gradient centrifugation was the method used to isolate PBMCs. The chain employs TRBV7-3 and TRBJ2-1; 7 middle bases align to TRBD2. The receptor was derived from an adult woman who had mild COVID-19 (a few samples of this study predate the infection). The sample titles of this study are shuffled in the database, so cell type and time point are left out; the donor was told from shared clones. Specimen: PBMCs or a T cell subset sorted from them (not recorded which). Here the CDR3 is given as CASSLGWRGNEQFF. In nucleotide form, the sequence is TGTGCCAGCAGCTTAGGGTGGCGGGGGAATGAGCAGTTCTTC.